One and the same sample provided the 32 T cell receptor beta chains below, sequenced in a study of cytomegalovirus exposure and HLA in healthy donors. The PCR was carried out with 60 Vbeta primers and 13 Jbeta primers. TCRdb keeps only in-frame clones here, not all; method: immunoSEQ multiplex PCR. The data contain about 180,000 clones, less than 90% of them seen just once; the ten biggest clones take up about 0.39%. The sample was PBMCs. The source of these receptors is a boy under 10 years old in good health and CMV-seronegative.

The chain's CDR3 is CASSPGQGNQPQHF. In DNA form, the CDR3 reads TGTGCCAGTTCCCCAGGGCAGGGCAATCAGCCCCAGCATTTT. The J gene is TRBJ1-5, the V gene TRBV19; weak D call: TRBD1 (5 bases). The CDR3 loop spans 14 amino acids. From germline, CDR1 is LNHDA and CDR2 SQIVND (reference sequence). V was clipped by 8 bases and J by 2 bases, with 13 bases between them.

V and J are TRBV19 and TRBJ2-3; 7 nucleotides agree with TRBD1. Trimming cost V 4 bases and J 2 bases; bases outside gene matches: 3. The CDR3 loop spans 14 amino acids. Germline V gene lookup returns CDR1 LNHDA and CDR2 SQIVND (reference sequence). CDR3 loop: CASSTDRATDTQYF. The DNA of the CDR3 is TGTGCCAGTAGTACCGACAGGGCCACAGATACGCAGTATTTT.

The genes are TRBV7-2 and TRBJ1-5, with D maybe TRBD1 (6 bases). The germline CDR1 and CDR2 sequences are SGHTA and FQGNSA. The CDR3 has 16 amino acids. V shed 7 bases and J shed 2 bases, with 18 bases lying between them. The CDR3 spells CASTHGGGAGNQPQHF. Written as DNA, the CDR3 is TGTGCCAGCACCCATGGCGGGGGCGCAGGCAATCAGCCCCAGCATTTT.

The chain joins TRBV5-1 to TRBJ1-2, with 7 nucleotides matching TRBD1. The CDR3 is 13 amino acids. Per the germline V gene, CDR1 is SGHRS and CDR2 is YFSETQ. The J segment lost 7 bases and the V segment lost 4 bases, leaving 7 bases of the junction unmatched. The CDR3 spells CASSPQGDAGYTF. The CDR3 DNA sequence: TGCGCCAGCAGCCCGCAGGGGGATGCTGGCTACACCTTC.

The chain uses TRBV18 and TRBJ1-1; weak D call: TRBD1 (6 bases). Germline values: CDR1 KGHSH, CDR2 LQKENI. The CDR3 length is 14 residues. Trimming shortened V by 6 bases and J by 0 bases, and 11 bases separated the two germline ends. CDR3: CASSLDRMNTEAFF. CDR3 sequence (DNA): TGTGCCAGCTCCCTGGACAGAATGAACACTGAAGCTTTCTTT.

The V and J genes are TRBV5-1 and TRBJ2-2; 7 bases are a match to TRBD1. CDR1 is SGHRS and CDR2 is YFSETQ in the germline V gene. The CDR3 sequence is 16 residues long. V gave up 2 bases and J gave up 3 bases; unmatched junction bases: 7. Here the CDR3 reads CASSFIGGTDTGELFF. The DNA of the CDR3 is TGCGCCAGCAGCTTTATAGGGGGCACAGACACCGGGGAGCTGTTTTTT.

The V gene is TRBV29-1, the J gene TRBJ2-3; 7 bases agree with TRBD2. This CDR3 spans 14 amino acids. V shed 6 bases, J shed 2 bases, and the junction held 8 bases outside the gene matches. Germline V gene lookup returns CDR1 SQVTM and CDR2 ANQGSEA. CDR3 sequence (DNA): TGCAGCGTGGTGGGGGGGGAGAACACAGATACGCAGTATTTT. Amino acids: CSVVGGENTDTQYF.

V usage is TRBV15 and J usage is TRBJ1-5; D is unclear. The germline V gene has CDR1 LNHNV and CDR2 YYDKDF (reference sequence). Trimming removed 0 bases at V and 5 bases at J, with 11 bases between. This CDR3 spans 15 amino acids. The CDR3 protein is CATSRDLEYDQPQHF. The CDR3 DNA reads as TGTGCCACCAGCAGAGATCTAGAATATGATCAGCCCCAGCATTTT.

The chain joins TRBV19 to TRBJ1-1, with a tentative D call TRBD1 (5 bases). With 5 bases removed from V and 4 bases from J, the gap between germline ends came to 11 bases. This CDR3 region has 13 residues. The germline gives CDR1 LNHDA, CDR2 SQIVND (reference sequence). CDR3 protein: CASSPRGFTEAFF. The CDR3 DNA is TGTGCCAGTAGTCCCCGGGGGTTCACTGAAGCTTTCTTT.

In this sample, this clone turned up a few times. V is TRBV27 and J is TRBJ2-7, with 7 bases matching TRBD1. V trimming: 3 bases; J trimming: 3 bases; junction bases outside the gene matches: 8. Germline V lookup: CDR1 MNHEY, CDR2 SMNVEV (reference sequence). CDR3 length: 15 residues. CDR3 region: CASSFSPTGNYEQYF. The CDR3 nucleotides are TGTGCCAGCAGTTTCTCCCCGACAGGGAACTACGAGCAGTACTTC.

This clone was observed a single time. J is TRBJ1-2 and V is TRBV19, with 7 positions matching TRBD1. There are 15 residues in the CDR3. V trimming: 4 bases; J trimming: 2 bases; junction bases outside the gene matches: 7. From germline, CDR1 is LNHDA and CDR2 SQIVND (reference sequence). CDR3 residues: CASSTAPQGNYGYTF. The CDR3, as DNA: TGTGCCAGTAGTACCGCACCACAGGGGAACTATGGCTACACCTTC.

V usage is TRBV7-8 and J usage is TRBJ1-4; D unclear. This CDR3 has 19 residues. In germline, CDR1 is SGHVS, CDR2 FQNEAQ. Trimming shortened V by 3 bases and J by 2 bases, and 22 bases separated the two germline ends. The CDR3 bases are TGTGCCAGCAGCTTTTATCCGGAAGAAATAGCAACGACTAATGAAAAACTGTTTTTT. As protein: CASSFYPEEIATTNEKLFF.

V and J are TRBV2 and TRBJ2-5; 15 positions agree with TRBD2. The germline gives CDR1 SNHLY, CDR2 FYNNEI. Trimming at V came to 5 bases and at J to 4 bases, leaving 17 bases not matched to a gene. The CDR3 spans 20 residues. CDR3 sequence: CASSPLIILGLAGGIETQYF. The CDR3 region has the DNA TGTGCCAGCAGTCCGCTAATAATATTGGGACTAGCGGGAGGCATAGAGACCCAGTACTTC.

V and J are TRBV5-4 and TRBJ2-5; perhaps TRBD2 as D (6 bases). This CDR3 is built from 14 residues. Germline V gives CDR1 SGHNT, CDR2 YYREEE (reference sequence). V was cut by 1 base and J by 5 bases, with 12 bases left in between. DNA of the CDR3: TGTGCCAGCAGCTTGACTAGCTCCACCGAGACCCAGTACTTC. It encodes CASSLTSSTETQYF.

This rearrangement joins TRBV28 to TRBJ1-4; 7 nucleotides align to TRBD1. Looked up from germline, CDR1 is MDHEN and CDR2 is SYDVKM. The V segment lost 4 bases and the J segment 4 bases; nucleotides outside the gene matches: 6. CDR3 length: 15 residues. The DNA for the CDR3 is TGTGCCAGCAGTTCGACAGGGTGGAATAATGAAAAACTGTTTTTT. It encodes CASSSTGWNNEKLFF. Looking up the rest from reference TRBV28 and TRBJ1-4 gives the full variable domain: DVKVTQSSRYLVKRTGEKVFLECVQDMDHENMFWYRQDPGLGLRLIYFSYDVKMKEKGDIPEGYSVSREKKERFSLILESASTNQTSMYLCASSSTGWNNEKLFFGSGTQLSVL.

This rearrangement joins TRBV9 to TRBJ2-2, with TRBD2 matching over 9 bases. CDR1 is SGDLS, CDR2 YYNGEE, per germline. J was trimmed by 7 bases and V by 3 bases; bases with no gene match: 7. The CDR3 extends over 15 amino acids. The CDR3 DNA follows: TGTGCCAGCAGCGGCGGGGTTAGCGGGAGCGGGGAGCTGTTTTTT. Translating it yields CASSGGVSGSGELFF.

V gene TRBV15 combines with J gene TRBJ1-1; D is perhaps TRBD1 (5 bases). Germline values: CDR1 LNHNV, CDR2 YYDKDF (reference sequence). The CDR3 length is 13 residues. V was clipped by 6 bases and J by 6 bases, with 14 bases between them. CDR3 sequence (DNA): TGTGCCACCAGAGACAGAGACCTGTCTGAAGCTTTCTTT. Translated: CATRDRDLSEAFF.

V usage is TRBV6-1 and J usage is TRBJ2-7; 7 positions match TRBD2. J lost 4 bases, V lost 0 bases, and 12 bases had no gene match. From germline, CDR1 is MNHNS and CDR2 SASEGT. The CDR3 is 17 residues long. The CDR3 coding sequence is TGTGCCAGCAGTGAAGCGGGAGGCCGGGACTACCCATACGAGCAGTACTTC. Its translation: CASSEAGGRDYPYEQYF.

The chain employs TRBV28 and TRBJ2-3; D not certain. V shed 5 bases and J shed 0 bases, with 18 bases lying between them. Germline V CDR1 and CDR2: MDHEN, SYDVKM. The CDR3 is made up of 17 amino acids. CDR3 loop: CASSRMRAAMSTDTQYF. The CDR3 bases are TGTGCCAGCAGTCGAATGCGTGCGGCGATGAGCACAGATACGCAGTATTTT.

This chain joins TRBV5-5 and TRBJ2-7; no definite D call. This CDR3 contains 15 residues. Trimming left V 0 bases short and J 0 bases short, with 10 bases between. From germline, CDR1 is SGHKS and CDR2 YYEKEE (reference sequence). CDR3 protein: CASSLVGGFSYEQYF. The CDR3 region has the DNA TGTGCCAGCAGCTTGGTAGGCGGTTTCTCCTACGAGCAGTACTTC.

V usage is TRBV10-2 and J usage is TRBJ1-2; 11 nucleotides match TRBD1. CDR3 length equals 15 residues. From germline, CDR1 is WSHSY and CDR2 SAAADI. Trimming at V came to 4 bases and at J to 5 bases, leaving 6 bases not matched to a gene. The CDR3 here is CASSGMDRGRYGYTF. CDR3 DNA: TGCGCCAGCAGTGGAATGGACAGGGGGCGGTATGGCTACACCTTC.

This sequence joins TRBV4-1 and TRBJ2-7, with a possible D match to TRBD2 (5 bases). Trimming removed 1 base from V and 2 bases from J, with 15 bases in between. Germline CDR1 and CDR2: MGHRA and YSYEKL. This CDR3 is 16 amino acids long. CDR3 DNA: TGCGCCAGCAGCCAAGGGCTAGCCTTAGGGACCTACGAGCAGTACTTC. This sequence encodes CASSQGLALGTYEQYF.

The chain has TRBV4-2 and TRBJ2-5; TRBD2 matches at 7 bases. The length of the CDR3 is 15 residues. The germline gives CDR1 LGHNA, CDR2 YNFKEQ. The trim removed 1 base at V and 5 bases at J, leaving 7 bases unmatched. This CDR3 reads CASSQVPREGETQYF. CDR3 DNA sequence: TGTGCCAGCAGCCAAGTCCCCAGGGAGGGGGAGACCCAGTACTTC.

This rearrangement joins TRBV5-5 to TRBJ1-5; D uncertain. The CDR3 contains 15 residues. The germline V and J ends were trimmed by 0 bases and 0 bases, with 7 bases remaining between them. Per the germline V gene, CDR1 is SGHKS and CDR2 is YYEKEE (reference sequence). CDR3 DNA sequence: TGTGCCAGCAGCTTGGCGGGATTTAGCAATCAGCCCCAGCATTTT. Protein product: CASSLAGFSNQPQHF.

This clone was found once. CDR3 residues: CASSPTGTSGSQDEQYF. The DNA of the CDR3 is TGCGCCAGCAGCCCAACTGGGACTAGCGGGAGTCAGGACGAGCAGTACTTC. The gene calls are TRBV5-1 and TRBJ2-7; 14 bases are shared with TRBD2. Germline CDR1 and CDR2: SGHRS and YFSETQ. This CDR3 comprises 17 residues. V lost 4 bases and J lost 5; bases outside the gene matches: 11.

The rearrangement joins TRBV4-1 to TRBJ2-1; D not certain. The CDR3 consists of 15 residues. V lost 0 bases and J lost 0, with 6 bases in between. CDR1 and CDR2 (germline): MGHRA, YSYEKL. CDR3 DNA: TGCGCCAGCAGCCAAGAAGCGAGCTCCTACAATGAGCAGTTCTTC. This gives the protein CASSQEASSYNEQFF.

The CDR3 loop reads CASSQAGSATGELFF. The CDR3 DNA sequence: TGCGCCAGCAGCCAAGCTGGTAGTGCCACCGGGGAGCTGTTTTTT. The chain is built from TRBV4-1 and TRBJ2-2; unclear D gene. V was cut by 1 base and J by 4 bases, with 10 bases left in between. Germline CDR1 reads MGHRA; CDR2 reads YSYEKL. The CDR3 spans 15 residues.

This clone showed up just a few times. The chain joins TRBV15 to TRBJ2-5; 10 nucleotides match TRBD2. The length of the CDR3 is 16 residues. V lost 3 bases to trimming and J lost 5 bases; unmatched junction nucleotides: 9. Germline assignment: CDR1 LNHNV and CDR2 YYDKDF (reference sequence). The CDR3, as DNA: TGTGCCACCAGCAGGGAGCTAGCGGGAGTCAGGGAGACCCAGTACTTC. Its translation is CATSRELAGVRETQYF.

The chain has TRBV10-3 and TRBJ2-1; a weak D match, TRBD2 (6 bases). Between the trimmed V and J ends, which lost 3 bases and 5 bases, there was a span of 11 bases. CDR3 size: 14 residues. From germline, CDR1 is ENHRY and CDR2 SYGVKD. The CDR3 nucleotides read TGTGCCATCAGTGACCTAGCGCCTCACAATGAGCAGTTCTTC. Translating gives CAISDLAPHNEQFF.

The J gene is TRBJ1-3, the V gene TRBV19, with TRBD1 matching over 9 bases. This CDR3 has 16 residues. CDR1 and CDR2 (germline): LNHDA, SQIVND (reference sequence). J gave up 7 bases and V 6 bases, and 13 bases lay outside the gene matches. The CDR3 sequence: CASSARDRAEVNTIYF. CDR3 nucleotides: TGTGCCAGTAGCGCAAGGGACAGGGCCGAGGTGAACACCATATATTTT.

This chain uses TRBV6-1 with TRBJ1-5, with TRBD1 identical over 7 bases. The CDR3 runs 14 residues. V was clipped by 6 bases and J by 4 bases; unmatched bases: 6. In germline, CDR1 is MNHNS, CDR2 SASEGT. DNA of the CDR3: TGTGCCAGCAGGGGGACAGAAGAAAATCAGCCCCAGCATTTT. As protein: CASRGTEENQPQHF.

This clone is a singleton in its sample. The V and J genes are TRBV25-1 and TRBJ2-7; no firm D call. The CDR3 consists of 12 residues. The V gene's germline CDR1 is MGHDK and CDR2 SYGVNS. Trimming cost V 4 bases and J 3 bases, with 7 bases left between them. The CDR3 protein is CASSVADYEQYF. CDR3 DNA: TGTGCCAGCAGTGTAGCAGACTACGAGCAGTACTTC.